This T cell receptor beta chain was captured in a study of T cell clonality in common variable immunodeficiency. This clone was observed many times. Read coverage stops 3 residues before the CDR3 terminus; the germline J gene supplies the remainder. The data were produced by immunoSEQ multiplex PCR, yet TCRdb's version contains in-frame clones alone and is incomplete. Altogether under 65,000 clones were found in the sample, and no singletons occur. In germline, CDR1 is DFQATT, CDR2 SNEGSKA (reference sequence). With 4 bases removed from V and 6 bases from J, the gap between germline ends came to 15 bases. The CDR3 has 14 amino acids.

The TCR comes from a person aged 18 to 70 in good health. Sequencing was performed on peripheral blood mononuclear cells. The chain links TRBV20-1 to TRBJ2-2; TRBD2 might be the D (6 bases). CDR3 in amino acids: CSANDWTISGELFF. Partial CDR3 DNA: TGCAGTGCTAATGACTGGACTATATCCGGGGAG.